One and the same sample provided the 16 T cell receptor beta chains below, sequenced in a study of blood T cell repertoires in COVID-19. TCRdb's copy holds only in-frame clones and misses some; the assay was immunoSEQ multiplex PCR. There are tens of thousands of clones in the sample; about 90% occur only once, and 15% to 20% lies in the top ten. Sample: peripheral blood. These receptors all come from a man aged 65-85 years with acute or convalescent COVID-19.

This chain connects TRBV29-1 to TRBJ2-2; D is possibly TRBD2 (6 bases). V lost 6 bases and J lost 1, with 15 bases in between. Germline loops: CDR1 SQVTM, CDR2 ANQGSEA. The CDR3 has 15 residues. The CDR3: CSVLASEMNTGELFF. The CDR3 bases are TGCAGCGTGCTAGCGTCGGAGATGAACACCGGGGAGCTGTTTTTT.

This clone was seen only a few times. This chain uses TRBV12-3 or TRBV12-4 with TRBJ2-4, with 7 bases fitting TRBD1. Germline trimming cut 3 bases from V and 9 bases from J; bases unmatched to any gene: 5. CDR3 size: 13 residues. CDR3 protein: CASSLQQGSIQYF. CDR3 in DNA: TGTGCCAGCAGTTTGCAACAGGGGAGCATTCAGTACTTC.

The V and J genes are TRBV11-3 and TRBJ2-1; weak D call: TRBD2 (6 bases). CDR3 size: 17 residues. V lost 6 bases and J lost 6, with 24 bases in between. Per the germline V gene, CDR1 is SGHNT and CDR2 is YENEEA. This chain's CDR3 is CASSSRTGEVGVNEQFF. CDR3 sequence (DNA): TGTGCCAGCAGTTCCCGTACGGGGGAGGTAGGGGTCAATGAGCAGTTCTTC. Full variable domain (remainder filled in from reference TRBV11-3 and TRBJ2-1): EAGVVQSPRYKIIEKKQPVAFWCNPISGHNTLYWYLQNLGQGPELLIRYENEEAVDDSQLPKDRFSAERLKGVDSTLKIQPAELGDSAVYLCASSSRTGEVGVNEQFFGPGTRLTVL.

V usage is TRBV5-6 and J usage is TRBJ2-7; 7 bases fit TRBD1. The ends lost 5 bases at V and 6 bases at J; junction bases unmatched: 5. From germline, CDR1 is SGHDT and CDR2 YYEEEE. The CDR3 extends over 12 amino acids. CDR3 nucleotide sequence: TGTGCCAGCAGTATTGGGACAGCCGAGCAGTACTTC. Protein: CASSIGTAEQYF.

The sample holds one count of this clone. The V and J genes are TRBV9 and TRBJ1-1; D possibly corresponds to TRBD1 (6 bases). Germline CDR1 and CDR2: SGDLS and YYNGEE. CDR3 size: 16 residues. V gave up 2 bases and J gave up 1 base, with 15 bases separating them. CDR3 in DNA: TGTGCCAGCAGCGTGGACAGTCAGCTTAGGAACACTGAAGCTTTCTTT. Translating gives CASSVDSQLRNTEAFF.

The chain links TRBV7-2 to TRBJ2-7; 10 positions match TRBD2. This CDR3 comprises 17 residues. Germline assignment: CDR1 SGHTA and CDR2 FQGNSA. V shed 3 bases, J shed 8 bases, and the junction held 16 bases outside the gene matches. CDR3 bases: TGTGCCAGCAGCTTGGGGAGAAAAAGCGGGAGGGCGCCCCAGCAGTACTTC. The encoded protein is CASSLGRKSGRAPQQYF.

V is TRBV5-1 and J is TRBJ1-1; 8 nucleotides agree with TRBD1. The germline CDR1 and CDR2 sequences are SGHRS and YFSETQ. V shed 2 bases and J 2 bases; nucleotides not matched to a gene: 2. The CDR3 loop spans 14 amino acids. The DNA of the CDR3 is TGCGCCAGCAGCTTTGACAGGGGCAACACTGAAGCTTTCTTT. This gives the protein CASSFDRGNTEAFF.

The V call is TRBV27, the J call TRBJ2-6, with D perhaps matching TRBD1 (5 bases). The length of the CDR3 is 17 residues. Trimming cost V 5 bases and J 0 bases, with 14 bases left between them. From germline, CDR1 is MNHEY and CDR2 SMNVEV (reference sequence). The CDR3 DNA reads TGTGCCAGCAGTCGAACAGGAATACTCTCTGGGGCCAACGTCCTGACTTTC. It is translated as CASSRTGILSGANVLTF.

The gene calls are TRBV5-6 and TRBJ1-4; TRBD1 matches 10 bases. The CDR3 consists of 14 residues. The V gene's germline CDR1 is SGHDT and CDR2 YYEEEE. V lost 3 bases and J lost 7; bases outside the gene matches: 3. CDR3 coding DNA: TGTGCCAGCAGCTGGGGACAGGGGAGTGAAAAACTGTTTTTT. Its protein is CASSWGQGSEKLFF.

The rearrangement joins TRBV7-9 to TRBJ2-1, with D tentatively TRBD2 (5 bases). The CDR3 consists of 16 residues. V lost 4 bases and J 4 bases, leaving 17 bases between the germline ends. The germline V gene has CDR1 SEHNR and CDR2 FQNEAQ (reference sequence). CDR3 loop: CASSSSRAAHYNEQFF. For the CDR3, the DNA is TGTGCCAGCAGCTCATCGCGGGCCGCCCATTACAATGAGCAGTTCTTC.

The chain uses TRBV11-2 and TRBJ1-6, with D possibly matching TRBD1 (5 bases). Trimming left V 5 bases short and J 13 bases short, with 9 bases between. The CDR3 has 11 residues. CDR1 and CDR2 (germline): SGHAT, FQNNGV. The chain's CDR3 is CASSTGGPLHF. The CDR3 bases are TGTGCCAGCAGCACGGGGGGTCCCCTCCACTTT.

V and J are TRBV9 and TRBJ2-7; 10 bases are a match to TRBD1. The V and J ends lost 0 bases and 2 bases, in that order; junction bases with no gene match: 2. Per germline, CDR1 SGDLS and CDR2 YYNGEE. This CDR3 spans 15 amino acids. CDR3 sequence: CASSVGTGGTYEQYF. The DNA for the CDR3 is TGTGCCAGCAGCGTAGGGACAGGGGGGACCTACGAGCAGTACTTC.

CDR3: CASSGQGADGYTF. The DNA for the CDR3 is TGTGCCAGCAGTGGACAGGGGGCGGATGGCTACACCTTC. V is TRBV2 and J is TRBJ1-2; 10 nucleotides align to TRBD1. Germline V CDR1 and CDR2: SNHLY, FYNNEI. Trimming removed 4 bases from V and 6 bases from J; junction bases left unmatched: 2. The CDR3 is 13 residues long.

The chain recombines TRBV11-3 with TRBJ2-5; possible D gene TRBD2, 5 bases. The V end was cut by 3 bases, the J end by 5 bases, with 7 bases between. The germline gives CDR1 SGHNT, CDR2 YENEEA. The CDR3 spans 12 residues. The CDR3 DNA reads TGTGCCAGCAGCTTCCCGGGGGAGACCCAGTACTTC. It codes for CASSFPGETQYF.

For the CDR3, the DNA is TGTGCCAGCAGGGCGACAGTCTCTGGAAACACCATATATTTT. It encodes CASRATVSGNTIYF. The chain has TRBV28 and TRBJ1-3, with D tentatively TRBD1 (5 bases). The CDR3 totals 14 residues. Germline V gives CDR1 MDHEN, CDR2 SYDVKM. V lost 6 bases to trimming and J lost 0 bases, with 9 bases between them.

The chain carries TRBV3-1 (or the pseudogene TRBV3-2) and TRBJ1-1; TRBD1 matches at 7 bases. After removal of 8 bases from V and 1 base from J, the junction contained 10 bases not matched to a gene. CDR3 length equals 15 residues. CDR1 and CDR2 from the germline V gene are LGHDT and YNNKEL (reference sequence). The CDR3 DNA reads TGTGCCAGCCTATCATTGGGACAGCAGAACACTGAAGCTTTCTTT. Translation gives CASLSLGQQNTEAFF.